This TCR beta chain was found in a study of breast tumors, draining lymph nodes, adjacent tissues. At least ten counts were recorded for this clonotype. Its antigen remains unknown. This CDR3 has 15 amino acids. V was trimmed by 0 bases and J by 0 bases, leaving 12 bases between them. The V gene's germline CDR1 is GTSNPN and CDR2 SVGIG (reference sequence). Findings and caveats of the study: The data were judged consistent with most tumor T cells coming from lymph node and expanding in tumor. That most tumor T cells come from lymph nodes remained unproven. Compared with basal-like, luminal-like tumors shared significantly more repertoire with nontumor tissue. Tumor TCR diversity was below lymph nodes but above nontumor tissue.

Breast cancer patients provided tissue from their axillary draining lymph nodes. Each CDR3 protein gets one entry after TCRdb re-called the multiplex PCR reads with MiXCR. The data show some 100,000 distinct CDR3 sequences, 21% seen once. The specimen sequenced was axillary lymph node tissue. The chain links TRBV30 to TRBJ2-7; tentative D call: TRBD2 (6 bases). This TCR was recovered from a female donor with breast cancer. Some clones in this sample may be carry-over from other donors' samples. CDR3 sequence: CAWSVGAGSSYEQYF. The CDR3 DNA sequence: TGTGCCTGGAGTGTAGGGGCGGGAAGCTCCTACGAGCAGTACTTC.